This T cell receptor (beta chain) was found in a study of T cells in Graves' hyperthyroidism and ophthalmopathy. RNA transcripts provided the source from which TCR beta CDR3 regions were amplified. In the first-round RT-PCR of the TCR CDR3, the HTBI primer set was used. TCRdb reprocessed the multiplex PCR reads with MiXCR, giving one entry per CDR3 protein. Here the sample spans about 570,000 distinct CDR3 sequences, about 43% being singletons. V dropped 3 bases and J dropped 3 bases, with 14 bases sitting between them. The CDR3 has 15 amino acids. Germline V gene data show CDR1 as LNHDA and CDR2 as SQIVND (reference sequence). In its sample, this clonotype was seen many times.

V usage is TRBV19 and J usage is TRBJ1-1, with D hard to call. The clonotype was recovered from an adult woman with Graves' disease, either hyperthyroidism or ophthalmopathy (not recorded which). The sequenced material came from peripheral blood or thyroid tissue (not recorded which). For the CDR3, the DNA is TGTGCCAGTAGTATCAGGCCCTCCGTCGACACTGAAGCTTTCTTT. Protein product: CASSIRPSVDTEAFF.